This T cell receptor beta chain was found in a study of blood T cell repertoires in COVID-19. Study-wide context: From the United States, Italy and Spain came samples of acute and convalescent COVID-19. PBMCs, B-cell-depleted T cells, or T cells were the source of the cDNA or gDNA that made up the material.

This clone was observed a single time. Allocation to cohorts depended on clinical history reported by the participants. Exposed participants encountered a COVID-19 case during the 2 weeks preceding study entry. Repertoires were generated with immunoSEQ multiplex PCR, while TCRdb's copy carries only in-frame clones and drops some. Among about 300,000 clones listed, roughly 91% were seen once. The J segment lost 4 bases and the V segment lost 6 bases, leaving 8 bases of the junction unmatched. The CDR3 sequence is 15 residues long. CDR1 is SNHLY and CDR2 is FYNNEI in the germline V gene. This clonotype was sampled from a woman aged 45-65 years who had been exposed to COVID-19. The sample was PBMCs or T cells enriched from blood (not recorded which). The chain combines TRBV2 with TRBJ1-3; 8 bases match TRBD1. The CDR3, as DNA: TGTGCCAGCAGGCAACCAGGGGGCTCCGGAAACACCATATATTTT. It specifies CASRQPGGSGNTIYF.